The 30 T cell receptor beta chains given below trace back to one sample, sequenced in a study of blood T cell repertoires in COVID-19. The repertoire was sequenced with immunoSEQ multiplex PCR; TCRdb's copy has only in-frame clones and lacks some. The sample holds 70,000 or so clones, 90% seen once. Sequenced: peripheral blood. Every receptor here comes from a human donor in a cohort sampled during active COVID-19.

The chain is built from TRBV3-1 (or the pseudogene TRBV3-2) and TRBJ1-2; TRBD1 agrees at 8 bases. With V trimmed by 0 bases and J by 6 bases, 15 bases remained unmatched. The CDR3 has 18 residues. Germline loops: CDR1 LGHDT, CDR2 YNNKEL (reference sequence). This CDR3 is CASSQEVGAQGAMNGYTF. The DNA for the CDR3 is TGTGCCAGCAGCCAAGAAGTGGGGGCTCAGGGGGCAATGAATGGCTACACCTTC.

The sample holds one count of this clone. The V gene is TRBV20-1, the J gene TRBJ2-3, with D possibly matching TRBD1 (6 bases). CDR3 length: 11 residues. Per germline, CDR1 DFQATT and CDR2 SNEGSKA (reference sequence). The CDR3 DNA follows: TGCAGGACGGCCAGGGGCGATACGCAGTATTTT. Translation: CRTARGDTQYF.

The CDR3 coding sequence is TGTGCCAGTCGACTCGACAGGGGAGGGTGGAATGAGCAGTTCTTC. It is translated as CASRLDRGGWNEQFF. V usage is TRBV27 and J usage is TRBJ2-1, with D possibly TRBD1 on 8 matching bases. The CDR3 has 15 residues. Germline CDR1 reads MNHEY; CDR2 reads SMNVEV (reference sequence). V gave up 9 bases and J gave up 7 bases, with 22 bases separating them.

The chain has TRBV6-1 and TRBJ2-3, with 7 bases that match TRBD2. This CDR3 is 14 amino acids long. Germline V gene sequence: CDR1 MNHNS, CDR2 SASEGT. With 1 base clipped from V and 5 bases from J, the junction kept 3 bases outside the gene matches. CDR3 in DNA: TGTGCCAGCAGTGAAGGGTGGGGGGGAGATACGCAGTATTTT. It encodes CASSEGWGGDTQYF.

The V call is TRBV19, the J call TRBJ2-7; 13 positions agree with TRBD2. Looked up from germline, CDR1 is LNHDA and CDR2 is SQIVND (reference sequence). There are 15 residues in the CDR3. The ends lost 3 bases at V and 7 bases at J; junction bases unmatched: 6. DNA for the CDR3: TGTGCCAGTAGTATGGGGACTAGCGGGACGGTGGAGCAGTACTTC. Its protein product is CASSMGTSGTVEQYF.

V usage is TRBV9 and J usage is TRBJ2-5; 7 bases match TRBD2. This CDR3 comprises 17 residues. Germline V gene sequence: CDR1 SGDLS, CDR2 YYNGEE. V shed 0 bases and J 0 bases; nucleotides not matched to a gene: 8. The CDR3 spells CASSVGVSSGYQETQYF. In DNA form, the CDR3 reads TGTGCCAGCAGCGTAGGGGTGTCTAGCGGATACCAAGAGACCCAGTACTTC.

The chain uses TRBV28 and TRBJ2-2, with 7 positions matching TRBD1. Trimming at V came to 3 bases and at J to 5 bases, leaving 12 bases not matched to a gene. The germline V gene encodes CDR1 MDHEN and CDR2 SYDVKM. This CDR3 contains 17 residues. The CDR3 nucleotides read TGTGCCAGCAGTTTCGGGGCGACAGGGTGGAGGACCGGGGAGCTGTTTTTT. This sequence encodes CASSFGATGWRTGELFF. The whole variable domain, remainder taken from reference TRBV28 and TRBJ2-2, is DVKVTQSSRYLVKRTGEKVFLECVQDMDHENMFWYRQDPGLGLRLIYFSYDVKMKEKGDIPEGYSVSREKKERFSLILESASTNQTSMYLCASSFGATGWRTGELFFGEGSRLTVL.

The V gene is TRBV9, the J gene TRBJ2-3; TRBD1 is a possible D gene (6 bases). This CDR3 has 14 residues. Germline values: CDR1 SGDLS, CDR2 YYNGEE. V was shortened by 3 bases and J by 2 bases, with 10 bases between the two germline ends. CDR3 region: CASSAGQPTDTQYF. The CDR3 coding sequence is TGTGCCAGCAGCGCCGGACAGCCCACAGATACGCAGTATTTT.

This chain connects TRBV7-9 to TRBJ1-1; D is perhaps TRBD1 (5 bases). Germline assignment: CDR1 SEHNR and CDR2 FQNEAQ (reference sequence). The CDR3 totals 17 residues. The V gene lost 7 bases and the J gene lost 4 bases, with 25 bases spanning the gap. The CDR3 here is CASTLLPGRQQTTEAFF. CDR3 DNA: TGTGCCAGCACTCTTCTTCCGGGCAGACAGCAGACCACTGAAGCTTTCTTT.

This chain links TRBV5-1 with TRBJ2-5; TRBD1 aligns across 8 bases. Germline CDR1 is SGHRS and CDR2 is YFSETQ. The V segment lost 4 bases and the J segment 0 bases; nucleotides outside the gene matches: 5. CDR3 length: 15 residues. In DNA, the CDR3 is TGCGCCAGCAGCATCCGGGACAGGTACCAAGAGACCCAGTACTTC. It translates to CASSIRDRYQETQYF.

The chain links TRBV4-2 to TRBJ1-4; D remains ambiguous. The CDR3 length is 16 residues. Trimming stripped 0 bases from V and 5 bases from J, with 13 bases between. From germline, CDR1 is LGHNA and CDR2 YNFKEQ. CDR3 sequence (DNA): TGTGCCAGCAGCCAAGATGAACAGCCTGCGAATGAAAAACTGTTTTTT. Its protein is CASSQDEQPANEKLFF.

The gene calls are TRBV7-9 and TRBJ1-1; D perhaps matches TRBD1 (6 bases). The CDR3 spans 14 residues. Looked up from germline, CDR1 is SEHNR and CDR2 is FQNEAQ (reference sequence). V was trimmed by 5 bases and J by 2 bases, leaving 12 bases between them. CDR3 protein: CASSPWTENTEAFF. CDR3 DNA sequence: TGTGCCAGCAGCCCCTGGACAGAAAACACTGAAGCTTTCTTT.

The chain has TRBV6-6 and TRBJ1-1; no reliable D call. With 5 bases removed from V and 8 bases from J, the gap between germline ends came to 12 bases. Germline V lookup: CDR1 MNHNY, CDR2 SVGAGI (reference sequence). CDR3 length equals 12 residues. CDR3 nucleotide sequence: TGTGCCAGCAGTATTGCGAGGGAAGAAGCTTTCTTT. Its protein product is CASSIAREEAFF.

The rearrangement joins TRBV6-5 to TRBJ1-6, with TRBD1 as a possible D gene (5 bases). Trimming left V 6 bases short and J 6 bases short, with 15 bases between. CDR1 is MNHEY, CDR2 SVGAGI, per germline. The CDR3 is 15 residues long. CDR3 sequence (DNA): TGTGCCAGCAGAGACGGGCCAGGGATTAATTCACCCCTCCACTTT. Its protein is CASRDGPGINSPLHF.

This chain uses TRBV6-5 with TRBJ2-3; TRBD2 matches 11 bases. V lost 5 bases, J lost 6 bases, and 4 bases stayed unmatched. The length of the CDR3 is 14 residues. CDR1 and CDR2 (germline): MNHEY, SVGAGI. The CDR3 protein is CASSLAGGRDTQYF. CDR3 in DNA: TGTGCCAGCAGTCTAGCGGGAGGTCGGGATACGCAGTATTTT.

This clone was seen only once. CDR3 in amino acids: CASSLVGASSEAFF. CDR3 DNA sequence: TGTGCCAGCAGCCTGGTGGGGGCGAGTAGTGAAGCTTTCTTT. This chain joins TRBV3-1 (or the pseudogene TRBV3-2) and TRBJ1-1; D may be TRBD1 (6 bases). The CDR3 is 14 residues long. Trimming took off 4 bases at V and 7 bases at J, with 16 bases between the two ends. Germline loops: CDR1 LGHDT, CDR2 YNNKEL (reference sequence).

This CDR3 is CASRTGTGLQETQYF. The CDR3, as DNA: TGTGCCAGCAGAACGGGGACAGGTCTACAAGAGACCCAGTACTTC. This chain uses TRBV28 with TRBJ2-5; 8 bases map to TRBD1. Looked up from germline, CDR1 is MDHEN and CDR2 is SYDVKM. J lost 2 bases, V lost 6 bases, and 8 bases had no gene match. The CDR3 is made up of 15 amino acids. Filled out from reference TRBV28 and TRBJ2-5, the complete variable domain reads DVKVTQSSRYLVKRTGEKVFLECVQDMDHENMFWYRQDPGLGLRLIYFSYDVKMKEKGDIPEGYSVSREKKERFSLILESASTNQTSMYLCASRTGTGLQETQYFGPGTRLLVL.

V gene TRBV18 combines with J gene TRBJ2-1; perhaps TRBD2 as D (6 bases). V lost 5 bases to trimming and J lost 8 bases, with 16 bases between them. This CDR3 spans 14 amino acids. Germline CDR1 KGHSH, CDR2 LQKENI. This CDR3 is CASSSTGSQDEQFF. The CDR3 region has the DNA TGTGCCAGCTCAAGTACCGGGAGCCAGGATGAGCAGTTCTTC.

The gene calls are TRBV2 and TRBJ2-1, with 10 bases identical to TRBD1. Germline V gene data show CDR1 as SNHLY and CDR2 as FYNNEI. The V and J ends lost 7 bases and 8 bases, in that order; junction bases with no gene match: 5. The CDR3 is 13 residues long. The CDR3 region has the DNA TGTGCCAGCACCCGGGACAGGGGTTATGAGCAGTTCTTC. Protein: CASTRDRGYEQFF. The full variable domain, completed using reference TRBV2 and TRBJ2-1, is EPEVTQTPSHQVTQMGQEVILRCVPISNHLYFYWYRQILGQKVEFLVSFYNNEISEKSEIFDDQFSVERPDGSNFTLKIRSTKLEDSAMYFCASTRDRGYEQFFGPGTRLTVL.

The chain is built from TRBV27 and TRBJ2-7; 10 bases align to TRBD2. The trim removed 7 bases at V and 7 bases at J, leaving 16 bases unmatched. CDR1 is MNHEY, CDR2 SMNVEV, per germline (reference sequence). There are 16 residues in the CDR3. This CDR3 reads CASTHLRAGGPREQYF. The CDR3, as DNA: TGTGCCAGCACCCATCTCCGAGCGGGAGGGCCGCGTGAGCAGTACTTC.

The gene calls are TRBV19 and TRBJ2-3; weak D call: TRBD2 (6 bases). Germline V CDR1 and CDR2: LNHDA, SQIVND (reference sequence). The CDR3 is made up of 15 amino acids. V was cut by 3 bases and J by 3 bases, with 13 bases left in between. The CDR3 protein is CASSISGGETDTQYF. As DNA, the CDR3 is TGTGCCAGTAGTATCTCAGGCGGGGAAACAGATACGCAGTATTTT.

The chain joins TRBV9 to TRBJ1-1; 11 bases fit TRBD1. CDR3 length equals 15 residues. CDR1 is SGDLS, CDR2 YYNGEE, per germline. Trimming at V came to 0 bases and at J to 11 bases, leaving 9 bases not matched to a gene. For the CDR3, the DNA is TGTGCCAGCAGCGTAGAGGCCGGGACAGGGGGTCGGGCTTTCTTT. Its protein is CASSVEAGTGGRAFF.

The V and J genes are TRBV7-3 and TRBJ2-7; D gene unclear. Per germline, CDR1 SGHTA and CDR2 FQGTGA. The CDR3 runs 12 residues. Trimming took 3 bases from V and 2 from J, leaving 5 bases between them. The CDR3 DNA reads as TGTGCCAGCAGCTTTGCTACCTACGAGCAGTACTTC. Translated, it gives CASSFATYEQYF.

The chain links TRBV5-6 to TRBJ2-7; 9 bases are a match to TRBD2. Germline V gives CDR1 SGHDT, CDR2 YYEEEE. The CDR3 spans 15 residues. V lost 4 bases to trimming and J lost 1 base; unmatched junction nucleotides: 6. The CDR3 DNA reads as TGTGCCAGCAGCCATAGCGGGAGTAGGTCCTACGAGCAGTACTTC. Encoded protein: CASSHSGSRSYEQYF.

The gene calls are TRBV5-1 and TRBJ2-1; D call uncertain. The CDR3 has 14 amino acids. The V and J ends lost 1 base and 7 bases respectively, with 12 bases between them. CDR1 and CDR2 from the germline V gene are SGHRS and YFSETQ. CDR3 residues: CASSLTLSTNEQFF. The CDR3 DNA follows: TGCGCCAGCAGCTTGACCCTTTCGACTAATGAGCAGTTCTTC.

In DNA, the CDR3 is TGTGCCAGTAGAAAGGGACAGCGTAACACTGAAGCTTTCTTT. This codes for CASRKGQRNTEAFF. V gene TRBV19 combines with J gene TRBJ1-1, with 7 positions matching TRBD1. The CDR3 has 14 amino acids. Germline values: CDR1 LNHDA, CDR2 SQIVND (reference sequence). The trim removed 6 bases at V and 2 bases at J, leaving 6 bases unmatched.

The chain combines TRBV28 with TRBJ2-7; TRBD2 agrees at 11 bases. Trimming took 4 bases from V and 4 from J; bases not matched to a gene: 6. Germline V gene data show CDR1 as MDHEN and CDR2 as SYDVKM. CDR3 length equals 15 residues. The CDR3 DNA reads TGTGCCAGCAGTTCGCCGGGACTAGCGGCTTACGAGCAGTACTTC. Protein product: CASSSPGLAAYEQYF.

The chain has TRBV6-5 and TRBJ1-4; D uncertain. CDR1 is MNHEY and CDR2 is SVGAGI in the germline V gene. The CDR3 has 12 residues. CDR3 protein: CASRGPNEKLFF. As DNA, the CDR3 is TGTGCTAGCCGGGGTCCAAATGAAAAACTGTTTTTT.

This chain links TRBV9 with TRBJ1-4; tentative D call: TRBD1 (6 bases). Germline lookup yields CDR1 SGDLS and CDR2 YYNGEE. The CDR3 spans 16 residues. Deletions cut 0 bases from V and 5 bases from J, with 14 bases between. The DNA of the CDR3 is TGTGCCAGCAGCGTAGCTACCGGACAGACCAATGAAAAACTGTTTTTT. Encoded protein: CASSVATGQTNEKLFF.

The chain couples TRBV2 to TRBJ2-1; the match to TRBD2 covers 10 bases. The V gene end was trimmed by 5 bases and the J gene end by 7 bases; junction bases not matched to a gene: 11. Per the germline V gene, CDR1 is SNHLY and CDR2 is FYNNEI. This CDR3 comprises 16 residues. CDR3 loop: CASSPAWTSGGNEQFF. The CDR3 nucleotides read TGTGCCAGCAGTCCTGCCTGGACTAGCGGAGGTAATGAGCAGTTCTTC.